The 29 T cell receptor beta chains below were found in one sample sequenced in a study of OX40 agonist ivuxolimab in advanced cancers. The library was prepared using the immunoSEQ multiplex PCR assay. Not all clones reach the TCRdb copy of this immuneACCESS table, which keeps in-frame sequences only. Checked studies attribute under half of the gap to unresolved V genes and leave the rest unexplained. This sample gives about 96,000 clones in total; more than 80% of them show up just once. The ten largest clones take up 5.8% of the sample. The specimen was CD4+ or CD8+ T cells sorted from blood, collected in a trial of the OX40 agonist ivuxolimab. The source is an adult with an advanced solid tumor such as melanoma, head and neck, liver or kidney cancer.

This clone has more than one count but fewer than ten. The rearrangement joins TRBV7-2 to TRBJ2-3, with 12 bases fitting TRBD2. V shed 5 bases, J shed 6 bases, and the junction held 9 bases outside the gene matches. Germline assignment: CDR1 SGHTA and CDR2 FQGNSA. This CDR3 has 16 residues. CDR3 DNA sequence: TGTGCCAGCAGCGGTACCGGGACTAGCGGGTCGGATACGCAGTATTTT. This encodes CASSGTGTSGSDTQYF. Complete variable domain (other parts from reference TRBV7-2 and TRBJ2-3): GAGVSQSPSNKVTEKGKDVELRCDPISGHTALYWYRQSLGQGLEFLIYFQGNSAPDKSGLPSDRFSAERTGGSVSTLTIQRTQQEDSAVYLCASSGTGTSGSDTQYFGPGTRLTVL.

The J gene is TRBJ2-3, the V gene TRBV6-1; 10 positions match TRBD2. The CDR3 has 14 amino acids. V trimming: 6 bases; J trimming: 4 bases; junction bases outside the gene matches: 4. Looked up from germline, CDR1 is MNHNS and CDR2 is SASEGT. In DNA form, the CDR3 reads TGTGCCAGCAGACTAGCGGGAATATCAGATACGCAGTATTTT. Its protein product is CASRLAGISDTQYF.

This clone was counted a single time. This chain joins TRBV7-9 and TRBJ1-2, with a tentative D call TRBD1 (6 bases). Germline V CDR1 and CDR2: SEHNR, FQNEAQ (reference sequence). The CDR3 contains 11 residues. Between the trimmed V and J ends, which lost 6 bases and 8 bases, there was a span of 10 bases. CDR3: CASSVGGGYTF. The DNA for the CDR3 is TGTGCCAGCAGTGTGGGGGGCGGCTACACCTTC.

This rearrangement joins TRBV5-1 to TRBJ2-1; D is ambiguous. The CDR3 has 11 amino acids. CDR1 and CDR2 from the germline V gene are SGHRS and YFSETQ. The V gene lost 0 bases and the J gene lost 10 bases, with 5 bases spanning the gap. The CDR3 loop is CASSLGTEQFF. The CDR3 nucleotides are TGCGCCAGCAGCTTGGGGACGGAGCAGTTCTTC.

CDR3 DNA sequence: TGTGCCAGCACCAGGGGGGGTGGTGGGGCCAACGTCCTGACTTTC. Translation gives CASTRGGGGANVLTF. J is TRBJ2-6 and V is TRBV6-5; D tentatively fits TRBD1 or TRBD2 (7 bases each). V was trimmed by 7 bases and J by 3 bases, leaving 13 bases between them. Germline values: CDR1 MNHEY, CDR2 SVGAGI. The CDR3 spans 15 residues.

The chain links TRBV10-1 to TRBJ2-7; tentatively, D is TRBD2 (5 bases). This CDR3 has 14 amino acids. V was cut by 0 bases and J by 3 bases, with 9 bases left in between. The germline V gene has CDR1 WNHNN and CDR2 SYGVQD (reference sequence). In DNA, the CDR3 is TGCGCCAGCAGTGAGTCGGGTGCGGGCTACGAGCAGTACTTC. It yields the protein CASSESGAGYEQYF.

The chain employs TRBV6-5 and TRBJ2-7, with TRBD2 matching over 7 bases. V shed 0 bases and J 6 bases; nucleotides not matched to a gene: 11. The CDR3 covers 16 residues. Germline lookup yields CDR1 MNHEY and CDR2 SVGAGI. The CDR3 DNA follows: TGTGCCAGCAGTTACTCGAAGGGACTACCGACTATCGAGCAGTACTTC. Its translation: CASSYSKGLPTIEQYF.

The chain employs TRBV19 and TRBJ2-2, with D possibly called TRBD1 or TRBD2 (6 bases each). CDR3 length: 14 amino acids. Between the trimmed V and J ends, which lost 4 bases and 2 bases, there was a span of 8 bases. Germline V gene lookup returns CDR1 LNHDA and CDR2 SQIVND (reference sequence). CDR3 sequence (DNA): TGTGCCAGTAGTAGGGGGGCCAACACCGGGGAGCTGTTTTTT. Translation gives CASSRGANTGELFF.

This clone was observed a single time. V is TRBV7-2 and J is TRBJ1-1, with D perhaps matching TRBD1 (5 bases). The CDR3 is 11 amino acids. V was clipped by 1 base and J by 8 bases, with 5 bases between them. The germline V gene encodes CDR1 SGHTA and CDR2 FQGNSA. The CDR3 sequence is CASSLGGEAFF. CDR3 bases: TGTGCCAGCAGCTTAGGGGGCGAAGCTTTCTTT.

CDR3 protein: CASTPGTPLADTQYF. In nucleotides, the CDR3 is TGTGCCAGCACCCCAGGGACCCCCCTCGCAGATACGCAGTATTTT. This chain links TRBV2 with TRBJ2-3; tentatively, D is TRBD1 or TRBD2 (5 bases each). Germline loops: CDR1 SNHLY, CDR2 FYNNEI. The CDR3 runs 15 residues. V was cut by 7 bases and J by 4 bases, with 18 bases left in between.

This chain links TRBV6-5 with TRBJ1-1, with D tentatively TRBD1 (5 bases). The CDR3 consists of 15 residues. Germline V CDR1 and CDR2: MNHEY, SVGAGI. V was pared by 8 bases and J by 1 base, with 17 bases between. As DNA, the CDR3 is TGTGCCAGCTCTAGTTGGGGAAGGGGGAACACTGAAGCTTTCTTT. This sequence encodes CASSSWGRGNTEAFF.

This clone was counted between two and nine times. The chain carries TRBV23-1 and TRBJ1-4; D may be TRBD1 (5 bases). TRBV23-1 is an open reading frame whose function is uncertain. The CDR3 covers 13 residues. V was cut by 9 bases and J by 8 bases, with 16 bases left in between. DNA for the CDR3: TGCGCCAGTGATGGGACGTATCTAGAAAAACTGTTTTTT. This encodes CASDGTYLEKLFF.

This chain links TRBV6-1 with TRBJ2-1; 9 nucleotides align to TRBD2. The CDR3 covers 15 residues. In germline, CDR1 is MNHNS, CDR2 SASEGT. V was pared by 7 bases and J by 9 bases, with 13 bases of the junction left unmatched. CDR3 residues: CASNLGVAGEGEQFF. CDR3 in DNA: TGTGCCAGCAACTTGGGGGTAGCGGGAGAGGGTGAGCAGTTCTTC.

The rearrangement uses TRBV6-5 and TRBJ2-7, with 7 bases aligning to TRBD1. The CDR3 length is 14 residues. The germline gives CDR1 MNHEY, CDR2 SVGAGI. With 2 bases clipped from V and 2 bases from J, the junction kept 3 bases outside the gene matches. In DNA form, the CDR3 reads TGTGCCAGCAGTTACGGACAGGCCCCCTACGAGCAGTACTTC. Encoded protein: CASSYGQAPYEQYF.

This clone was found a few times. V is TRBV21-1 and J is TRBJ1-1; the table gives TRBD1 as D, unverified against the DNA. TRBV21-1 is termed a pseudogene. The CDR3 extends over 16 amino acids. CDR3: CASGQDRDRRCGEAFF. CDR3 DNA: TGTGCCAGCGGCCAGGACAGGGACCGTCGTTGTGGTGAAGCTTTCTTT.

The chain carries TRBV29-1 and TRBJ2-7, with D perhaps TRBD2 (5 bases). CDR3 length equals 11 residues. Germline loops: CDR1 SQVTM, CDR2 ANQGSEA. The ends were cut back, 4 bases at V and 4 bases at J, with 8 bases in the middle. CDR3 in amino acids: CSVVRGYEQYF. As DNA, the CDR3 is TGCAGCGTTGTTCGGGGTTACGAGCAGTACTTC.

This chain joins TRBV7-3 and TRBJ2-1; 11 bases are a match to TRBD2. The V segment lost 4 bases and the J segment 4 bases; nucleotides outside the gene matches: 9. The germline gives CDR1 SGHTA, CDR2 FQGTGA. The CDR3 spans 17 residues. Written as DNA, the CDR3 is TGTGCCAGCAGCTCCGACGGGGGGACTAGCGGTTACAATGAGCAGTTCTTC. Translated, it gives CASSSDGGTSGYNEQFF.

The rearrangement links TRBV11-2 to TRBJ2-7, with D maybe TRBD1 (7 bases). V was trimmed by 4 bases and J by 5 bases, leaving 15 bases between them. The CDR3 extends over 14 amino acids. CDR1 SGHAT and CDR2 FQNNGV come from the germline V gene. The CDR3 sequence is CASSSRQGGHEQYF. CDR3 DNA: TGTGCCAGCAGCTCCCGACAGGGAGGCCACGAGCAGTACTTC.

CDR3 amino acids: CASSVGGTGAYEQYF. CDR3 coding DNA: TGTGCCAGCAGCGTAGGTGGGACAGGAGCCTACGAGCAGTACTTC. V and J are TRBV9 and TRBJ2-7; 8 bases fit TRBD1. The CDR3 has 15 amino acids. Trimming took 0 bases from V and 2 from J; bases not matched to a gene: 4. CDR1 is SGDLS and CDR2 is YYNGEE in the germline V gene.

The V and J genes are TRBV5-8 and TRBJ2-3; D is perhaps TRBD1 or TRBD2 (6 bases each). The germline V gene has CDR1 SGHTS and CDR2 YDEGEE. V was shortened by 1 base and J by 5 bases, with 11 bases between the two germline ends. CDR3 length equals 14 residues. CDR3 bases: TGTGCCAGCAGCTTGCGGGGGCGCGGAGATACGCAGTATTTT. It encodes CASSLRGRGDTQYF.

The rearrangement links TRBV6-1 to TRBJ1-6; the D gene is possibly TRBD1 (5 bases). The length of the CDR3 is 14 residues. Per the germline V gene, CDR1 is MNHNS and CDR2 is SASEGT. Deletions cut 7 bases from V and 7 bases from J, with 14 bases between. CDR3 residues: CASKIIGANSPLHF. CDR3 sequence (DNA): TGTGCCAGCAAGATAATAGGGGCGAATTCACCCCTCCACTTT.

V gene TRBV20-1 combines with J gene TRBJ2-3; 7 bases align to TRBD2. This CDR3 is built from 11 residues. The V segment lost 6 bases and the J segment 8 bases; nucleotides outside the gene matches: 5. The germline V gene encodes CDR1 DFQATT and CDR2 SNEGSKA (reference sequence). The CDR3 DNA reads as TGCAGTGCAGACCCGGGGGGTACGCAGTATTTT. Protein sequence: CSADPGGTQYF.

CDR3 nucleotides: TGTGCCAGCACGCACAACTTTAACTATGGCTACACCTTC. This gives the protein CASTHNFNYGYTF. The gene calls are TRBV6-1 and TRBJ1-2; D is ambiguous. The V end was cut by 7 bases, the J end by 1 base, with 10 bases between. Germline assignment: CDR1 MNHNS and CDR2 SASEGT. This CDR3 region has 13 residues.

The chain carries TRBV12-5 and TRBJ2-3; 8 bases map to TRBD2. The CDR3 sequence is 18 residues long. J gave up 4 bases and V 0 bases, and 12 bases lay outside the gene matches. Germline CDR1 is LGHNT and CDR2 is FRNRAP. The CDR3 sequence: CASGLVRDGRALADTQYF. In DNA form, the CDR3 reads TGTGCTAGTGGTTTGGTACGGGACGGGAGGGCCCTCGCAGATACGCAGTATTTT.

The CDR3 DNA sequence: TGTGCCAGCAGCTTAGCGGACAGGGTGTCACCCCTCCACTTT. Translation gives CASSLADRVSPLHF. The chain uses TRBV7-9 and TRBJ1-6; the match to TRBD1 covers 8 bases. Germline CDR1 is SEHNR and CDR2 is FQNEAQ (reference sequence). The junction had 2 bases not matched to a gene; V was cut back by 0 bases and J by 10 bases. The length of the CDR3 is 14 residues.

The CDR3 nucleotides read TGCGCCAGCAGCTTGGGGGACAGGGTCAGTCTCGAGCAGTACTTC. Encoded protein: CASSLGDRVSLEQYF. The V gene is TRBV5-1, the J gene TRBJ2-7, with 9 bases lining up with TRBD1. Looked up from germline, CDR1 is SGHRS and CDR2 is YFSETQ. CDR3 length equals 15 residues. V lost 0 bases and J lost 6; bases outside the gene matches: 7.

This clone has more than one count but fewer than ten. The chain recombines TRBV14 with TRBJ2-7; D uncertain. This CDR3 is 14 amino acids long. The germline V gene encodes CDR1 SGHDN and CDR2 FVKESK. The V end lost 6 bases, the J end lost 5 bases, and 17 bases lay between the germline ends. As DNA, the CDR3 is TGTGCCAGCAGAGTGACGGGTCCTTTTAACGAGCAGTACTTC. Protein product: CASRVTGPFNEQYF.

V and J are TRBV13 and TRBJ2-1; no definite D call. V was clipped by 1 base and J by 0 bases, with 7 bases between them. This CDR3 region has 15 residues. CDR1 is PRHDT, CDR2 FYEKMQ, per germline (reference sequence). The CDR3: CASSLDSGSYNEQFF. As DNA, the CDR3 is TGTGCCAGCAGCTTAGACTCTGGCTCCTACAATGAGCAGTTCTTC. Supplemented by reference TRBV13 and TRBJ2-1, the full variable domain reads AAGVIQSPRHLIKEKRETATLKCYPIPRHDTVYWYQQGPGQDPQFLISFYEKMQSDKGSIPDRFSAQQFSDYHSELNMSSLELGDSALYFCASSLDSGSYNEQFFGPGTRLTVL.

The rearrangement links TRBV27 to TRBJ2-7, with D possibly TRBD1 on 6 matching bases. The CDR3 contains 14 residues. V was trimmed by 8 bases and J by 6 bases, leaving 20 bases between them. Per germline, CDR1 MNHEY and CDR2 SMNVEV (reference sequence). CDR3: CASSILTGSGEQYF. For the CDR3, the DNA is TGTGCCAGCTCGATCCTGACAGGAAGCGGCGAGCAGTACTTC.